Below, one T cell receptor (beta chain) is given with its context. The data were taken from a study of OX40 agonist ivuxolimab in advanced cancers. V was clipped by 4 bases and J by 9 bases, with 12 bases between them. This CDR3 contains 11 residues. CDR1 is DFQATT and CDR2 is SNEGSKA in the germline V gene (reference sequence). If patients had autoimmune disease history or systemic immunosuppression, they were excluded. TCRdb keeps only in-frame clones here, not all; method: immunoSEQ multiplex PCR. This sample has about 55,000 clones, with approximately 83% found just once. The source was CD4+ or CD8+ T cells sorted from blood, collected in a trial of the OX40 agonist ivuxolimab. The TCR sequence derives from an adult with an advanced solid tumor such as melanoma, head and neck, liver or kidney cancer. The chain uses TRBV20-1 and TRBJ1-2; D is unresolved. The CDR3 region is CSAIVGLSYTF. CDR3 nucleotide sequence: TGCAGTGCTATAGTCGGGTTAAGCTACACCTTC.